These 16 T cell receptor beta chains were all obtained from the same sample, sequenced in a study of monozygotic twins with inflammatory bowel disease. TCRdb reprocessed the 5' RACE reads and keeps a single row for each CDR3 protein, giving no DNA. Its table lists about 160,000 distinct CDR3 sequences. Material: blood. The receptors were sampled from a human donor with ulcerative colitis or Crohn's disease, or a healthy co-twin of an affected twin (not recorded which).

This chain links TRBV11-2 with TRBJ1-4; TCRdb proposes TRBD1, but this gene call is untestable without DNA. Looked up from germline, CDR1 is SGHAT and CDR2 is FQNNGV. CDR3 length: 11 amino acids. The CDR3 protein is CASSLPGPLFF.

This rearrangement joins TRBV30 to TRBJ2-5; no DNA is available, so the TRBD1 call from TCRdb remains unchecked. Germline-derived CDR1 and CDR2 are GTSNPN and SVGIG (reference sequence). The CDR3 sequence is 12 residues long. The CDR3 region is CAWIGGKVTQYF.

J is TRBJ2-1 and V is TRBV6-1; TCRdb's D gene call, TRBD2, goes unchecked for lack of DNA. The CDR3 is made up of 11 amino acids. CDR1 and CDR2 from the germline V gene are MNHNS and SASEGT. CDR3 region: CASRLGYEQFF.

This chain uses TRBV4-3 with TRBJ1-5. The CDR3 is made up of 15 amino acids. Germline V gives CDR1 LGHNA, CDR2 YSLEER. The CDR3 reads CASSQDRNSGQPQHF.

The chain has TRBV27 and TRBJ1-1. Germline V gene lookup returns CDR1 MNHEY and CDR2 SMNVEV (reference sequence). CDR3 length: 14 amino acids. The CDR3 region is CASSLFSPNTEAFF.

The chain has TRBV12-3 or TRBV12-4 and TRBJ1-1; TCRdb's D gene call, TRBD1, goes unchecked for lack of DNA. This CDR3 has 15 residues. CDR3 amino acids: CASSRSTAMNTEAFF.

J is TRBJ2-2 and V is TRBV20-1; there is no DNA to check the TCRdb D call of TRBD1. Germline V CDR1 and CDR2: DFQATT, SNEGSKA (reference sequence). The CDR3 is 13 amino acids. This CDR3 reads CSARQGAVGELFF.

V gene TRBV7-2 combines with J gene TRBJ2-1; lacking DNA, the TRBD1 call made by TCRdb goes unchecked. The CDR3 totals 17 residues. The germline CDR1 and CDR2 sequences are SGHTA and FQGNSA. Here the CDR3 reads CASSRPSGTGVYNEQFF.

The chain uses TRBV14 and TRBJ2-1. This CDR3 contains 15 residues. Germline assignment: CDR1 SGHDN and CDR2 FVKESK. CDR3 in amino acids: CASSQVKGTYNEQFF.

The CDR3 spells CASSLLTGVEQFF. J is TRBJ2-1 and V is TRBV27; with no DNA, the TCRdb D assignment of TRBD1 cannot be verified. Germline CDR1 MNHEY, CDR2 SMNVEV (reference sequence). CDR3 length: 13 amino acids.

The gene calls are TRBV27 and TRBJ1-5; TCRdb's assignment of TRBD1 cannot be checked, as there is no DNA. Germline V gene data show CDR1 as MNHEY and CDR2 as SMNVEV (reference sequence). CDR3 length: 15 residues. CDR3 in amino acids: CASSPQGTVNQPQHF.

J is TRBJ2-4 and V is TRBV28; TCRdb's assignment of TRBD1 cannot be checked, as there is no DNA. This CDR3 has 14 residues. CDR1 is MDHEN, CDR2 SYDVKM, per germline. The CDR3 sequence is CASSLRGAQNIQYF.

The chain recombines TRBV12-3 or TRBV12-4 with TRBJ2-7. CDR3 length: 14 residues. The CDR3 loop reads CASSLGTVSYEQYF.

The CDR3 protein is CSAYPGLAGFSQETQYF. The chain is built from TRBV20-1 and TRBJ2-5; without DNA, the TCRdb call of TRBD2 cannot be checked. This CDR3 has 17 residues. CDR1 and CDR2 (germline): DFQATT, SNEGSKA (reference sequence).

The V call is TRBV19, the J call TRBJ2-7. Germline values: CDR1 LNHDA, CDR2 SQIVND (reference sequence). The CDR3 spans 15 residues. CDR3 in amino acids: CASSIDLNYLREQYF.

The CDR3 reads CASSPPGRGGQPQHF. The chain employs TRBV18 and TRBJ1-5; the TRBD1 assignment by TCRdb is unverifiable without DNA. Per germline, CDR1 KGHSH and CDR2 LQKENI. The CDR3 totals 15 residues.